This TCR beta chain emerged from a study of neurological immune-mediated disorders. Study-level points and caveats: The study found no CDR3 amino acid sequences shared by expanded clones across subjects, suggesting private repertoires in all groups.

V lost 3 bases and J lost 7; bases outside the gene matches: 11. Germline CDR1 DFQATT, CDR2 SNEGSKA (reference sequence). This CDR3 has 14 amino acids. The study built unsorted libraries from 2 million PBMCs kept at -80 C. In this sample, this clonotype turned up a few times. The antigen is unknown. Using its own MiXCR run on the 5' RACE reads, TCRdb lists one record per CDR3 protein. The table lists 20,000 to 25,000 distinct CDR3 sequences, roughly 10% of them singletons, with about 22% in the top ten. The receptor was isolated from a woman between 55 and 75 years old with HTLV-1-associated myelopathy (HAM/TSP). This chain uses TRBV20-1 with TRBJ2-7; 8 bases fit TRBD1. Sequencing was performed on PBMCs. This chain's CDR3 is CSASPYRGAGEQYF. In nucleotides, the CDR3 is TGCAGTGCTAGCCCATACAGGGGGGCGGGAGAGCAGTACTTC.